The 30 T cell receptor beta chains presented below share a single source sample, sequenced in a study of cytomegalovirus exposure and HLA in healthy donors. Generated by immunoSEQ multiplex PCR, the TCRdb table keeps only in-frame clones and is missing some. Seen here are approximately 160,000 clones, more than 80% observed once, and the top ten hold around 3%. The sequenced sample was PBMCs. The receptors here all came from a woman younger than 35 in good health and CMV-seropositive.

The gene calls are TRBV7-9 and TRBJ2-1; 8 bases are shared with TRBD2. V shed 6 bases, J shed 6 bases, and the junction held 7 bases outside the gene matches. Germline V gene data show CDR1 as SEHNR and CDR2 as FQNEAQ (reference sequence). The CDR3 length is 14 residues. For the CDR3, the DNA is TGTGCCAGCAGGGGAACCGGGACTAGCAATGAGCAGTTCTTC. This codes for CASRGTGTSNEQFF.

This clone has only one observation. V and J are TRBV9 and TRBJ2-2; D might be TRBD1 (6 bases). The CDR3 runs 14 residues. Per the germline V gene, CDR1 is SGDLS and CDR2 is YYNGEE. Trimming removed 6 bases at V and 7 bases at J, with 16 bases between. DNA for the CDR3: TGTGCCAGCACGGCAGGGGAGAGTGGCGGGGAGCTGTTTTTT. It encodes CASTAGESGGELFF.

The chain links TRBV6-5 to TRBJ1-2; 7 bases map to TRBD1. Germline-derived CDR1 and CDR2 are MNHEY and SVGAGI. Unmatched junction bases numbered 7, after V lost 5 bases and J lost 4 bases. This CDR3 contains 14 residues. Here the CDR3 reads CASSTPDRSYGYTF. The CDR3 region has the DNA TGTGCCAGCAGTACCCCGGACAGGTCCTATGGCTACACCTTC.

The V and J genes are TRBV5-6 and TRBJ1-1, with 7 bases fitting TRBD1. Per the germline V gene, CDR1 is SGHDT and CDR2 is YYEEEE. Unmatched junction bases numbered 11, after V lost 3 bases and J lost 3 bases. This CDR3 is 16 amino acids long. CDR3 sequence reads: CASSSPPGRGDTEAFF. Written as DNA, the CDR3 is TGTGCCAGCAGCTCCCCACCGGGCAGGGGGGACACTGAAGCTTTCTTT.

The CDR3 bases are TGTGCCAGCAGCCCTGGGACTAGCGGGGGGGGATTTAGCACAGATACGCAGTATTTT. It translates to CASSPGTSGGGFSTDTQYF. The J gene is TRBJ2-3, the V gene TRBV5-4; 16 bases align to TRBD2. The V and J ends lost 4 bases and 0 bases, in that order; junction bases with no gene match: 8. This CDR3 contains 19 residues. Looked up from germline, CDR1 is SGHNT and CDR2 is YYREEE (reference sequence). Based on the CDR3 plus reference TRBV5-4 and TRBJ2-3, the full variable domain is ETGVTQSPTHLIKTRGQQVTLRCSSQSGHNTVSWYQQALGQGPQFIFQYYREEENGRGNFPPRFSGLQFPNYSSELNVNALELDDSALYLCASSPGTSGGGFSTDTQYFGPGTRLTVL.

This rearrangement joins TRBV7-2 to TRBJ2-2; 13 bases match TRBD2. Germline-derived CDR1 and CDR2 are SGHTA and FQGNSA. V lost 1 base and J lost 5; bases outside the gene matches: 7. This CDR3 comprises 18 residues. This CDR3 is CASSLEWTSGSRTGELFF. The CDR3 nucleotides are TGTGCCAGCAGCTTAGAGTGGACTAGCGGGAGTCGGACCGGGGAGCTGTTTTTT. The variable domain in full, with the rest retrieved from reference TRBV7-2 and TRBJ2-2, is GAGVSQSPSNKVTEKGKDVELRCDPISGHTALYWYRQSLGQGLEFLIYFQGNSAPDKSGLPSDRFSAERTGGSVSTLTIQRTQQEDSAVYLCASSLEWTSGSRTGELFFGEGSRLTVL.

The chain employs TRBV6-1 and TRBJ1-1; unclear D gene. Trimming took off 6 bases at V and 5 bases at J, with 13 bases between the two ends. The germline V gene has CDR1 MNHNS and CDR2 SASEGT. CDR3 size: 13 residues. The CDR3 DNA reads TGTGCCAGCAGCGCTCAATGGAGTACTGAAGCTTTCTTT. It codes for CASSAQWSTEAFF.

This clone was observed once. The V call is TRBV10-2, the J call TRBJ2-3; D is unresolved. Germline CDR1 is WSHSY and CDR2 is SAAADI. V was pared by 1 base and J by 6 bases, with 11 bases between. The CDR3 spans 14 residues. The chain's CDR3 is CASSEYPSRDTQYF. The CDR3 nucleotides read TGCGCCAGCAGTGAGTACCCATCTCGGGATACGCAGTATTTT.

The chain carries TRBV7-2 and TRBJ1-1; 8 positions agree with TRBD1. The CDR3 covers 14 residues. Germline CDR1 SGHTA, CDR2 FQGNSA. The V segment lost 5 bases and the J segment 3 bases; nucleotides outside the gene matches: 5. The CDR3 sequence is CASSPMTGDTEAFF. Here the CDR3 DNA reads TGTGCCAGCAGCCCAATGACAGGGGACACTGAAGCTTTCTTT.

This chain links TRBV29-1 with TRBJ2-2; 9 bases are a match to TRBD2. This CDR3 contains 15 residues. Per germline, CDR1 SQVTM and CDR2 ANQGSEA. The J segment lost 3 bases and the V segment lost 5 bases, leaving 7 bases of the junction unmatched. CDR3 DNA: TGCAGCGTTAGGGGTGCGGGAGGGGACACCGGGGAGCTGTTTTTT. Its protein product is CSVRGAGGDTGELFF.

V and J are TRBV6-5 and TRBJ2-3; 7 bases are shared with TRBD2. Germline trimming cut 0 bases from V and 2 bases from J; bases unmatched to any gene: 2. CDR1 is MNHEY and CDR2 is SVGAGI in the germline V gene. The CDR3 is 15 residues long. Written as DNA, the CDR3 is TGTGCCAGCAGTTACTCCGGGAGGCTCACAGATACGCAGTATTTT. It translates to CASSYSGRLTDTQYF.

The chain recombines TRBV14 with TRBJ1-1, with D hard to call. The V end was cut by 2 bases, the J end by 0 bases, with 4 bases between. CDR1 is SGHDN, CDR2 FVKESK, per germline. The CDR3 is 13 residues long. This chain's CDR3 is CASSQNLNTEAFF. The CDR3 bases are TGTGCCAGCAGCCAAAACTTGAACACTGAAGCTTTCTTT. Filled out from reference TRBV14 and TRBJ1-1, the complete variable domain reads EAGVTQFPSHSVIEKGQTVTLRCDPISGHDNLYWYRRVMGKEIKFLLHFVKESKQDESGMPNNRFLAERTGGTYSTLKVQPAELEDSGVYFCASSQNLNTEAFFGQGTRLTVV.

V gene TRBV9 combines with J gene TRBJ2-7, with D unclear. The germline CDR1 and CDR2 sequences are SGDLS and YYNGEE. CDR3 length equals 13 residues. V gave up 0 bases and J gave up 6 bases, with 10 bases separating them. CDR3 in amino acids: CASSVGLFSEQYF. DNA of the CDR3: TGTGCCAGCAGCGTAGGACTGTTCTCCGAGCAGTACTTC.

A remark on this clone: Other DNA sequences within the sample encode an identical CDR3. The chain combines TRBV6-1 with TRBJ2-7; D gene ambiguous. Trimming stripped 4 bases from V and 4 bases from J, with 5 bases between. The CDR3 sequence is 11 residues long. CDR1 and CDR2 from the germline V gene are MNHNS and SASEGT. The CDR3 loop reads CASSVLYEQYF. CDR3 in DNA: TGTGCCAGCAGTGTCCTATACGAGCAGTACTTC.

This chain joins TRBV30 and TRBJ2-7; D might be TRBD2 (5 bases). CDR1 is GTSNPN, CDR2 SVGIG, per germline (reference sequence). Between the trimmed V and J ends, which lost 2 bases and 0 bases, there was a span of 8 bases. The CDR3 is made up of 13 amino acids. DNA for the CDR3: TGTGCCTGGAGTCGCCTAGCCTCCTACGAGCAGTACTTC. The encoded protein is CAWSRLASYEQYF.

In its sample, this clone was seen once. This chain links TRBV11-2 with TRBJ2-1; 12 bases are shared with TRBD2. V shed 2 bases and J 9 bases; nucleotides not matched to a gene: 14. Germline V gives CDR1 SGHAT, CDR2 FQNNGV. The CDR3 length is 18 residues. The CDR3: CASSLLAGGPIMRGEQFF. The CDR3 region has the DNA TGTGCCAGCAGCTTACTAGCGGGAGGGCCCATTATGAGGGGTGAGCAGTTCTTC.

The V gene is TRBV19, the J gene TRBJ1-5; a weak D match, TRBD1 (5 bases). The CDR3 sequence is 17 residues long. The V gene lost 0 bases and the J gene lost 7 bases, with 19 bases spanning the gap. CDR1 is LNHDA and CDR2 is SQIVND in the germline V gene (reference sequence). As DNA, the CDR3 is TGTGCCAGTAGTATAGATCCCTCAGGGCGGTCAGGGCAGCCCCAGCATTTT. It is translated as CASSIDPSGRSGQPQHF.

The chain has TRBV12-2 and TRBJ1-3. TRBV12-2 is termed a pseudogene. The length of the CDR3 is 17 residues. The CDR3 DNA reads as TGTGCAAGTCGCTTAAAGGGGTGGCGGGGCTCTGGAAACACCATATATTTT. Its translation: CASRLKGWRGSGNTIYF.

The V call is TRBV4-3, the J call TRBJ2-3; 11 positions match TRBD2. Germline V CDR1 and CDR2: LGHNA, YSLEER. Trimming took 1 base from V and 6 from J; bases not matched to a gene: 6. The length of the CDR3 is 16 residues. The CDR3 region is CASSQGTLAGDDTQYF. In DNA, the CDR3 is TGCGCCAGCAGCCAAGGGACACTAGCGGGAGACGATACGCAGTATTTT.

CDR3 residues: CASSRQGANQPQHF. Written as DNA, the CDR3 is TGTGCCAGCAGTCGACAGGGGGCGAATCAGCCCCAGCATTTT. The V and J genes are TRBV6-5 and TRBJ1-5, with 10 bases fitting TRBD1. The junction had 2 bases not matched to a gene; V was cut back by 5 bases and J by 4 bases. Germline lookup yields CDR1 MNHEY and CDR2 SVGAGI. There are 14 residues in the CDR3.

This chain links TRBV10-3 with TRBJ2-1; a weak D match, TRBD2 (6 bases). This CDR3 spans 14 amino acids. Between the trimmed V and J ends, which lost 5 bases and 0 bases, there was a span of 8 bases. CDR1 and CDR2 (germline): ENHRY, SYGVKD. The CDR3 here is CAISTSSSYNEQFF. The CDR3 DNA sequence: TGTGCCATCAGTACTAGCAGCTCCTACAATGAGCAGTTCTTC.

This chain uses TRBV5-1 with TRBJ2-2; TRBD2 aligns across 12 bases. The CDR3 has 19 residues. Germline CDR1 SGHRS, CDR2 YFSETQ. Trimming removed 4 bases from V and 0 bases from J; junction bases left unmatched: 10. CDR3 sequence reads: CASSRRTSGISANTGELFF. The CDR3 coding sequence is TGCGCCAGCAGCCGCCGGACTAGCGGGATTTCCGCGAACACCGGGGAGCTGTTTTTT.

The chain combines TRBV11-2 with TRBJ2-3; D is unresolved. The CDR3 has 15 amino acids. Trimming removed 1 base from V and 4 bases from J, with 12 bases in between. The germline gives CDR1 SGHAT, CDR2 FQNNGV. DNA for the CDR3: TGTGCCAGCAGCTTAGTCTCGGGTTGGGCAGATACGCAGTATTTT. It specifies CASSLVSGWADTQYF.

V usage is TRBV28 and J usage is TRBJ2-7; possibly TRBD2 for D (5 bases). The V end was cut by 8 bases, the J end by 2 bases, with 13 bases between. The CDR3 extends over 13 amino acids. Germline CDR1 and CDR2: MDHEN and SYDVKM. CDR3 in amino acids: CASVQAGTYEQYF. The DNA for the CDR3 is TGTGCCAGCGTCCAGGCGGGCACCTACGAGCAGTACTTC. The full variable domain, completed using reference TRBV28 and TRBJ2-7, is DVKVTQSSRYLVKRTGEKVFLECVQDMDHENMFWYRQDPGLGLRLIYFSYDVKMKEKGDIPEGYSVSREKKERFSLILESASTNQTSMYLCASVQAGTYEQYFGPGTRLTVT.

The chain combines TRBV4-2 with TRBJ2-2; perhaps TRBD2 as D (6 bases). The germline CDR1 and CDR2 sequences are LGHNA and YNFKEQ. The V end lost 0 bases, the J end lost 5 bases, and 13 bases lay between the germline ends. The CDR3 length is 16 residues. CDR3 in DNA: TGTGCCAGCAGCCAAGAGGCGGGGTTCCGAACCGGGGAGCTGTTTTTT. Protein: CASSQEAGFRTGELFF.

CDR3 bases: TGCGCCAGCAGCTGGATGAGCGGGGGGGCAACAGATACGCAGTATTTT. Its protein product is CASSWMSGGATDTQYF. The chain uses TRBV5-1 and TRBJ2-3; TRBD2 matches 10 bases. CDR3 length: 16 residues. The trim removed 3 bases at V and 3 bases at J, leaving 7 bases unmatched. CDR1 is SGHRS and CDR2 is YFSETQ in the germline V gene.

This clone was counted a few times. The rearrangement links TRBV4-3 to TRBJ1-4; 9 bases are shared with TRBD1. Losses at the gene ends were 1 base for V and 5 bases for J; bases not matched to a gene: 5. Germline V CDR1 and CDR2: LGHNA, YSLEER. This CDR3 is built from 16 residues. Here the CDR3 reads CASSQVIGTGNEKLFF. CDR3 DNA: TGCGCCAGCAGCCAAGTCATAGGGACAGGGAATGAAAAACTGTTTTTT.

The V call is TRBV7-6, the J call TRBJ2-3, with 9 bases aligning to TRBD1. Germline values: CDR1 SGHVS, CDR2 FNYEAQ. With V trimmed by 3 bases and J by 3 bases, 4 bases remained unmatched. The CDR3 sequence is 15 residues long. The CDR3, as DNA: TGTGCCAGCAGCTTTACCGGGACAGGGACAGATACGCAGTATTTT. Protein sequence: CASSFTGTGTDTQYF.

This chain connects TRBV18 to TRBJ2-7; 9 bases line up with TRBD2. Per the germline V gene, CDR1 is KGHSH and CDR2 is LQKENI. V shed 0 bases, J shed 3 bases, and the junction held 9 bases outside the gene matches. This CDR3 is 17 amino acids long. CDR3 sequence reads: CASSPPLRAGGYYEQYF. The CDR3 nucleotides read TGTGCCAGCTCACCACCGTTACGAGCGGGGGGTTACTACGAGCAGTACTTC.

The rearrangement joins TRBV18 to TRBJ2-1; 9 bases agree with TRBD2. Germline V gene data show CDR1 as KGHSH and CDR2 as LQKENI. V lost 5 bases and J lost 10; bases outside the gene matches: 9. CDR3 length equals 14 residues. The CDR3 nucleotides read TGTGCCAGCTCATTGGGACTAGCTCCGGACGAGCAGTTCTTC. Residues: CASSLGLAPDEQFF.